Listed below are T cell receptor beta chains from one sample, sequenced in a study of T-cell reconstitution after alpha-beta-depleted transplantation in children. In TCRdb, the PCR reads were re-called with MiXCR into one record per CDR3 protein. The table lists some 830,000 distinct CDR3 sequences, roughly 15% of them singletons. Source: PBMCs, mostly from graft donor cells, taken 360 days after TCRalphabeta/CD19-depleted stem cell transplant. Receptors were obtained from a male patient younger than 18 who had a stem cell transplant for acute lymphoblastic leukemia, so the T cells may come from the graft donor. Both conserved end residues are part of each CDR3. The D gene is left open where the match is weak. The size field is filled for only some rows; it gives once, few, many or a size class.

v_call	d_call	clone_size	j_call	cdr3_nt	cdr3_aa
TRBV25-1	TRBD1	-	TRBJ2-2	TGTGCCAGCAGTGTGACAGGGGGGGCCGGGGAGCTGTTTTTT	CASSVTGGAGELFF
TRBV11-1	-	few	TRBJ1-4	TGTGCCAGCAGCTTGATGGGGGGCGATCTCCTACAAAATGAAAAACTGTTTTTT	CASSLMGGDLLQNEKLFF
TRBV29-1	TRBD2	few	TRBJ2-7	TGCAGCGTTGTGTGGCTAGCGGGTACCTACGAGCAGTACTTC	CSVVWLAGTYEQYF
TRBV11-2	-	few	TRBJ1-1	TGTGCCAGCAGCCAACGATACGCACAGGGCCCCGGCACTGAAGCTTTCTTT	CASSQRYAQGPGTEAFF
TRBV13	TRBD1	-	TRBJ2-2	TGTGCCAGCAGCTCCCTTGGGCAGGGGGCCGGGAGCGGGGAGCTGTTTTTT	CASSSLGQGAGSGELFF
TRBV4-1	-	few	TRBJ2-1	TGCGCCAGCAGCCAAGATCGGCCTAGCGACAATGAGCAGTTCTTC	CASSQDRPSDNEQFF
TRBV29-1	-	many	TRBJ2-7	TGCAGCGTTGAAGATGTTAGACTCTCCTCCGAGCAGTACTTC	CSVEDVRLSSEQYF
TRBV12-3/TRBV12-4	TRBD1	few	TRBJ2-1	TGTGCCAGCAGGCACCGGGACAGGGACAATGAGCAGTTCTTC	CASRHRDRDNEQFF
TRBV6-4	TRBD2	few	TRBJ2-7	TGTGCCAGCAGTGACTATGCGGGAGCTCACTACGAGCAGTACTTC	CASSDYAGAHYEQYF
TRBV5-1	-	many	TRBJ2-3	TGCGCCAGCAGCTTATCTGACCCATCTAGCACAGATACGCAGTATTTT	CASSLSDPSSTDTQYF
TRBV29-1	-	many	TRBJ2-3	TGCAGCGTTGGTGGTGATAGGACCTCGCTAGCGGATACGCAGTATTTT	CSVGGDRTSLADTQYF
TRBV20-1	-	few	TRBJ1-2	TGCAGTGCTAGAGAGTATGGAATCCCGGGAGAGTGGGGCTACACCTTC	CSAREYGIPGEWGYTF
TRBV27	-	few	TRBJ1-2	TGTGCCAGCAGTTTATCCCCAAACTCCTATGGCTACACCTTC	CASSLSPNSYGYTF
TRBV18	-	-	TRBJ1-1	TGTGCCAGCGAAACGGGGGGGAATAGTGAAGCTTTCTTT	CASETGGNSEAFF
TRBV10-3	-	few	TRBJ1-1	TGTGCCATCAGTGACGGTAAAAACACTGAAGCTTTCTTT	CAISDGKNTEAFF
TRBV2	-	-	TRBJ1-1	TGTGCCAGCATTGAGGGACCGAATGGCAGGGAAGCTTTCTTT	CASIEGPNGREAFF
TRBV12-3/TRBV12-4	TRBD2	-	TRBJ2-1	TGTGCCAGCAGTTTGATTCCCCCGATGGCTAGCGGGAAAAGTAGTGAGCAGTTCTTC	CASSLIPPMASGKSSEQFF
TRBV11-2	-	-	TRBJ2-7	TGTGCCAGCAGTACTTATCGAAGGGTCGAGCAGTACTTC	CASSTYRRVEQYF
TRBV4-1	TRBD1	-	TRBJ2-1	TGCGCCAGCAGCCAAGGGCCCCCGACAGGGCTGTACAATGAGCAGTTCTTC	CASSQGPPTGLYNEQFF
TRBV27	TRBD1	many	TRBJ1-2	TGTGCCAGCAGTTCCCCCGGGACAGGGGGACTCATTAACTATGGCTACACCTTC	CASSSPGTGGLINYGYTF
TRBV25-1	-	-	TRBJ2-1	TGTGCCAGCAGTGAGCCCCTCGGGGGGCAGAGGGTTAATGAGCAGTTCTTC	CASSEPLGGQRVNEQFF
TRBV11-2	TRBD2	few	TRBJ2-1	TGTGCCAGCAGCTATAAACCTAGCGGGAGCAGGAATGAGCAGTTCTTC	CASSYKPSGSRNEQFF
TRBV7-7	TRBD2	-	TRBJ2-5	TGTGCCAGCAGCTTAGGAGTAGGAGCGGGAGTGCGAGAGACCCAGTACTTC	CASSLGVGAGVRETQYF
TRBV20-1	TRBD2	-	TRBJ2-1	TGCAGTGCTCTGACTAGCGGGAGTACCCATGAGCAGTTCTTC	CSALTSGSTHEQFF
TRBV3-1	-	few	TRBJ2-7	TGTGCCAGCAGCCAAGGGACTACAGGGTCCGAGCAGTACTTC	CASSQGTTGSEQYF
TRBV10-3	-	few	TRBJ2-1	TGTGCCATCAGTGAAGAGGGCCGAGGGTTTAATGAGCAGTTCTTC	CAISEEGRGFNEQFF
TRBV5-1	-	few	TRBJ1-2	TGCGCCAGCAGCTTGTTGGGCCGATCGTATGGCTACACCTTC	CASSLLGRSYGYTF
TRBV12-3/TRBV12-4	TRBD2	-	TRBJ2-1	TGTGCCAGCAGTAGGCCCACTAGCGGGAACGATGAGCAGTTCTTC	CASSRPTSGNDEQFF
TRBV12-3/TRBV12-4	-	-	TRBJ2-5	TGTGCCAGCAGTTTTACGGAGACCCAGTGCTTC	CASSFTETQCF
TRBV20-1	TRBD2	few	TRBJ2-3	TGCAGTGCTAGTTTCTTCGGACTAGCGGGAGGGCCCCAGACAGATACGCAGTATTTT	CSASFFGLAGGPQTDTQYF
TRBV18	-	few	TRBJ2-1	TGTGCCAGCTCACCACCCTACAGAAGCTCTGAGCAGTTCTTC	CASSPPYRSSEQFF
TRBV6-6	TRBD1	-	TRBJ2-5	TGTGCCAGCAGGACAGGGGGAGAGACCCAGTACTTC	CASRTGGETQYF
TRBV29-1	-	-	TRBJ1-1	TGCAGCGTCGGAGGGGAATACACTGAAGCTTTCTTT	CSVGGEYTEAFF
TRBV5-1	TRBD1	few	TRBJ2-7	TGCGCCAGCAGCGGAGGACAGGGGGCCGACGAGCAGTACTTC	CASSGGQGADEQYF
TRBV12-3/TRBV12-4	-	few	TRBJ2-6	TGTGCCAGCAGATGGGACTTCTGGGATGCTGGGGCCAACGTCCTGACTTTC	CASRWDFWDAGANVLTF
TRBV3-1	-	-	TRBJ2-1	TGTGCCAGCAGCCAAGAACAAGCTTTAGAGCAGTTCTTC	CASSQEQALEQFF
TRBV20-1	-	-	TRBJ1-5	TGCAGTGCTAGACTACCCTTTCAGGGTAGGGAGCCCCAGCATTTT	CSARLPFQGREPQHF
TRBV4-1	TRBD2	-	TRBJ2-6	TGCGCCAGCAGCCAAGAGCCTAGCGGGAATCATGGGGCCAACGTCCTGACTTTC	CASSQEPSGNHGANVLTF
TRBV4-1	TRBD1	-	TRBJ2-3	TGCGCCAGCAGCCAAGATGAAGAAACAGGGGGCACAGATACGCAGTATTTT	CASSQDEETGGTDTQYF
TRBV27	-	few	TRBJ2-5	TGTGCCAGCAGTTTAATACAGGGTCAAGAGACCCAGTACTTC	CASSLIQGQETQYF
TRBV7-9	-	-	TRBJ1-2	TGTGCCAGCAGCTTTAGGACAGAAGAGATCTATGGCTACACCTTC	CASSFRTEEIYGYTF
TRBV6-1	TRBD1	-	TRBJ2-7	TGTGCCAGCAGTGTCGACAGGGGGTCCTACGAGCAGTACTTC	CASSVDRGSYEQYF
TRBV11-2	TRBD2	many	TRBJ2-1	TGTGCCAGCAGCCTTCGACTAGCGGGAGGTGGGAATGAGCAGTTCTTC	CASSLRLAGGGNEQFF
TRBV6-1	TRBD1	few	TRBJ2-7	TGTGCCAGCAGGGGACAGGGTGCCTACGAGCAGTACTTC	CASRGQGAYEQYF
TRBV27	-	few	TRBJ1-2	TGTGCCAGCACTTCTGTCGGGCAGCCCTTAAGTTATGGCTACACCTTC	CASTSVGQPLSYGYTF
TRBV5-1	-	-	TRBJ1-1	TGCGCCAGCAGCGCGGTGGCCTTGAACACTGAAGCTTTCTTT	CASSAVALNTEAFF